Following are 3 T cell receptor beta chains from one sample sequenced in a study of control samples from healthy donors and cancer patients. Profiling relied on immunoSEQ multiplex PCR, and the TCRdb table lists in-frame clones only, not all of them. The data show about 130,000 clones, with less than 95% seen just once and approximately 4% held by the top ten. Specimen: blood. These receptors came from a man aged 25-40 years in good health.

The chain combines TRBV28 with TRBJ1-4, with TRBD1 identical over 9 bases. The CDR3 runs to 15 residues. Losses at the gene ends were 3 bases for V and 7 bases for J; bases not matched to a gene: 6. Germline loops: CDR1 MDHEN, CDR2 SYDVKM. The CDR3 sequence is CASSFQTGGFEKLFF. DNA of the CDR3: TGTGCCAGCAGTTTCCAGACAGGGGGTTTTGAAAAACTGTTTTTT.

DNA for the CDR3: TGTGCCAGCAGTAAGCAGGGGTGGGACTATGGCTACACCTTC. Protein sequence: CASSKQGWDYGYTF. J is TRBJ1-2 and V is TRBV28; the D gene is possibly TRBD1 (6 bases). Germline V CDR1 and CDR2: MDHEN, SYDVKM. This CDR3 is built from 14 residues. The V and J ends lost 5 bases and 3 bases respectively, with 13 bases between them.

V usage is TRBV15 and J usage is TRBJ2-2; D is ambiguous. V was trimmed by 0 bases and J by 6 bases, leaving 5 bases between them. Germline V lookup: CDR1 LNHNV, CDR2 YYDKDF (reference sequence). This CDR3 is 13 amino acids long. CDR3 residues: CATSRDGPGELFF. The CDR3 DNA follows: TGTGCCACCAGCAGAGATGGACCCGGGGAGCTGTTTTTT.